One T cell receptor beta chain is described in this entry. Antigen specificity is unknown. The assay, immunoSEQ v3.0, was run at survey level. Some clones are missing from TCRdb's copy, which holds only in-frame ones; the method was immunoSEQ multiplex PCR. This table holds tens of thousands of clones, about 85% found once. People in the study who had HIV all got their treatment in the United States. The data derive from a study of long-term antiretroviral therapy in people with HIV. General study findings and limits: Compared with controls, HIV repertoires showed narrower CDR3 length ranges. ART was followed by higher diversity that remained below transplant donor controls.

The V and J ends lost 6 bases and 4 bases respectively, with 9 bases between them. The CDR3 is 12 residues long. CDR1 and CDR2 from the germline V gene are KGHSH and LQKENI. This receptor was identified in a man between 35 and 55 years old with HIV. The sequences come from unsorted PBMCs, collected 3 years after starting antiretroviral therapy. The V gene is TRBV18, the J gene TRBJ1-1; weak D call: TRBD1 (5 bases). The CDR3 nucleotides read TGTGCCAGCTCCCCAGACAGCACTGAAGCTTTCTTT. This encodes CASSPDSTEAFF.